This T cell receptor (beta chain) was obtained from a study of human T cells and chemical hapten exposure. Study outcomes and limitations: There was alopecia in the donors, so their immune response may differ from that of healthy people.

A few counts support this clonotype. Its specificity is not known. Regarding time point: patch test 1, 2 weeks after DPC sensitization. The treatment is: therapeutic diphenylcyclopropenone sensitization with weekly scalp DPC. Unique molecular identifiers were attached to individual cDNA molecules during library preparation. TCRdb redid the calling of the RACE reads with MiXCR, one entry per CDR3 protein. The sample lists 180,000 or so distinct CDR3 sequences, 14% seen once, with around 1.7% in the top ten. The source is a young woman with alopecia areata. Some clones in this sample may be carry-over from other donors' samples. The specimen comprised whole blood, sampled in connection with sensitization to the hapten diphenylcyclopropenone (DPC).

CDR3 DNA: TGTGCCAGTATTAAGAGGCGGGAGGGAGCAGGGGCCAACGTCCTGACTTTC. Protein sequence: CASIKRREGAGANVLTF. V is TRBV19 and J is TRBJ2-6; 9 nucleotides agree with TRBD2. CDR1 is LNHDA, CDR2 SQIVND, per germline (reference sequence). The CDR3 spans 17 residues. Trimming removed 7 bases from V and 4 bases from J; junction bases left unmatched: 11.